This is a list of T cell receptor beta chains from one sample in a study of vaccination effects on CD4 cells after COVID-19. Assay: immunoSEQ multiplex PCR; the TCRdb copy retains only in-frame clones and omits some. The profile shows 35,000 to 50,000 clones, roughly 76% of them singletons. Antigen specificity for these receptors is unknown. The material sequenced was CD4+ T cells from PBMCs cultured with HCoV-OC43 spike peptides, taken before COVID-19 vaccination. These receptors originate from a human donor who received a COVID-19 vaccine. The CDR3 runs from the conserved cysteine through the conserved F or W. D genes are given only for firm matches. Some rows mark clone size as missing; the rest say once, few, many or name a class of expanded clone.

V: TRBV25-1; D: .; size: .; J: TRBJ2-7; length: 16; DNA: TGTGCCAGCAGTGAAGCTTCGGCTAGCATCTCCTACGAGCAGTACTTC; CDR3: CASSEASASISYEQYF
V: TRBV6-2/TRBV6-3; D: .; size: once; J: TRBJ1-2; length: 13; DNA: TGTGCCAGCAGTTACCGACTCAACTATGGCTACACCTTC; CDR3: CASSYRLNYGYTF
V: TRBV6-5; D: TRBD2; size: .; J: TRBJ2-7; length: 15; DNA: TGTGCCAGCAGCCGGACTAGCGGTGGACCCTACGAGCAGTACTTC; CDR3: CASSRTSGGPYEQYF
V: TRBV24-1; D: .; size: few; J: TRBJ2-1; length: 13; DNA: TGTGCCACCAGTGGGATTCTAGGAGGTGAGCAGTTCTTC; CDR3: CATSGILGGEQFF
V: TRBV5-1; D: TRBD1; size: few; J: TRBJ1-4; length: 16; DNA: TGCGCCAGCAGCTCGGTTGACAGGGATAGTAATGAAAAACTGTTTTTT; CDR3: CASSSVDRDSNEKLFF
V: TRBV24-1; D: .; size: once; J: TRBJ2-1; length: 11; DNA: TGTGCCACCAGTAGCAGAGGGGAGCAGTTCTTC; CDR3: CATSSRGEQFF
V: TRBV7-2; D: TRBD1; size: .; J: TRBJ1-2; length: 14; DNA: TGTGCCAGCAGCTTCATGGGACAGCCCTATGGCTACACCTTC; CDR3: CASSFMGQPYGYTF
V: TRBV27; D: .; size: .; J: TRBJ1-1; length: 14; DNA: TGTGCCAGCAGTTTAGAGGGGTGGGGAACTGAAGCTTTCTTT; CDR3: CASSLEGWGTEAFF
V: TRBV5-1; D: .; size: .; J: TRBJ1-5; length: 15; DNA: TGCGCCAGCAGCTTGGACGGTTATAGCAATCAGCCCCAGCATTTT; CDR3: CASSLDGYSNQPQHF
V: TRBV9; D: .; size: .; J: TRBJ2-2; length: 16; DNA: TGTGCCAGCAGCGTAGTTGGGGGCGCGAACACCGGGGAGCTGTTTTTT; CDR3: CASSVVGGANTGELFF
V: TRBV7-2; D: .; size: .; J: TRBJ2-3; length: 15; DNA: TGTGCCAGCAGCCCCAAGGGCAGGGGAACAGATACGCAGTATTTT; CDR3: CASSPKGRGTDTQYF
V: TRBV18; D: TRBD1; size: .; J: TRBJ1-2; length: 15; DNA: TGTGCCAGCTCAGAAACCAGGGGGCTCTGGTATGGCTACACCTTC; CDR3: CASSETRGLWYGYTF
V: TRBV28; D: TRBD1; size: many; J: TRBJ2-7; length: 13; DNA: TGTGCCAGCAGTCGGGACAGCTCCTACGAGCAGTACTTC; CDR3: CASSRDSSYEQYF
V: TRBV27; D: .; size: .; J: TRBJ2-2; length: 13; DNA: TGTGCCAGCAGCCCCGACCGTACCGGGGAGCTGTTTTTT; CDR3: CASSPDRTGELFF
V: TRBV21-1; D: .; size: .; J: TRBJ2-7; length: 18; DNA: TGTGCCAGCAGCAGCGGGTGGGCCACGCCAGGGGGCTCCTACGAGCAGTACTTC; CDR3: CASSSGWATPGGSYEQYF
V: TRBV5-1; D: TRBD2; size: .; J: TRBJ2-5; length: 14; DNA: TGCGCCAGCAGCCAAAGCGGGGGGCCTGAGACCCAGTACTTC; CDR3: CASSQSGGPETQYF
V: TRBV30; D: .; size: .; J: TRBJ1-5; length: 18; DNA: TGTGCCTGGAGTCCCTCCCGGACCCCCGGACGGAGCAATCAGCCCCAGCATTTT; CDR3: CAWSPSRTPGRSNQPQHF
V: TRBV19; D: .; size: .; J: TRBJ1-2; length: 12; DNA: TGTGCCAGTAGTTCCCAGGCCTATGGCTACACCTTC; CDR3: CASSSQAYGYTF
V: TRBV18; D: TRBD1; size: .; J: TRBJ1-3; length: 14; DNA: TGTGCCAGCTCCGGACAGGGATCTGGAAACACCATATATTTT; CDR3: CASSGQGSGNTIYF
V: TRBV19; D: .; size: .; J: TRBJ1-5; length: 15; DNA: TGTGCCAGTAGTATCGGCAGCGCGAAAAATCAGCCCCAGCATTTT; CDR3: CASSIGSAKNQPQHF
V: TRBV7-9; D: TRBD2; size: .; J: TRBJ2-7; length: 15; DNA: TGTGCCAGCAGCTTTTCTAGCGGGGGGGCCTACGAGCAGTACTTC; CDR3: CASSFSSGGAYEQYF
V: TRBV25-1; D: .; size: .; J: TRBJ2-1; length: 15; DNA: TGTGCCAGCAGCGACCTCGGGGCAACCTACAATGAGCAGTTCTTC; CDR3: CASSDLGATYNEQFF
V: TRBV20-1; D: .; size: .; J: TRBJ1-5; length: 13; DNA: TGCAGTGCTAGTACCGGTACAAGACAGCCCCAGCATTTT; CDR3: CSASTGTRQPQHF
V: TRBV9; D: .; size: .; J: TRBJ1-2; length: 13; DNA: TGTGCCAGCAGCCCTGGCTGGGACTATGGCTACACCTTC; CDR3: CASSPGWDYGYTF
V: TRBV6-2/TRBV6-3; D: .; size: .; J: TRBJ1-2; length: 13; DNA: TGTGCCAGCAGCGTCCAGGGGATCTATGGCTACACCTTC; CDR3: CASSVQGIYGYTF
V: TRBV6-2/TRBV6-3; D: .; size: .; J: TRBJ1-5; length: 15; DNA: TGTGCCAGCAGTTACTCGGCCTTGTCAAATCAGCCCCAGCATTTT; CDR3: CASSYSALSNQPQHF
V: TRBV28; D: TRBD2; size: .; J: TRBJ2-1; length: 16; DNA: TGTGCCAGCAGTTTCCCTCTAGCGGGGGCCTACAATGAGCAGTTCTTC; CDR3: CASSFPLAGAYNEQFF
V: TRBV19; D: .; size: .; J: TRBJ2-1; length: 14; DNA: TGTGCCAGTACCAACGCGGGGAGAGTTGGTGAGCAGTTCTTC; CDR3: CASTNAGRVGEQFF
V: TRBV5-1; D: .; size: .; J: TRBJ2-7; length: 12; DNA: TGCGCCAGCAGGGGGGCGGGATACGAGCAGTACTTC; CDR3: CASRGAGYEQYF
V: TRBV18; D: TRBD2; size: once; J: TRBJ2-3; length: 15; DNA: TGTGCCAGCTCACCGTTGGGACTAGCGGGAAATACGCAGTATTTT; CDR3: CASSPLGLAGNTQYF
V: TRBV5-5; D: .; size: few; J: TRBJ1-1; length: 15; DNA: TGTGCCAGCAGCTTGCGGGGCGGAGTCGGCACTGAAGCTTTCTTT; CDR3: CASSLRGGVGTEAFF
V: TRBV19; D: .; size: .; J: TRBJ2-1; length: 14; DNA: TGTGCCAGTAGTCCTCGACTACAATACAATGAGCAGTTCTTC; CDR3: CASSPRLQYNEQFF
V: TRBV2; D: TRBD1; size: .; J: TRBJ2-7; length: 14; DNA: TGTGCCAGCAGTCGGGACAGGGGCTCCTACGAGCAGTACTTC; CDR3: CASSRDRGSYEQYF
V: TRBV5-1; D: .; size: .; J: TRBJ2-5; length: 11; DNA: TGCGCCAGCAGCGTACAAGAGACCCAGTACTTC; CDR3: CASSVQETQYF
V: TRBV5-1; D: .; size: .; J: TRBJ2-5; length: 13; DNA: TGCGCCAGCAGCCTAGGACATGGGGAGACCCAGTACTTC; CDR3: CASSLGHGETQYF
V: TRBV18; D: .; size: few; J: TRBJ2-7; length: 16; DNA: TGTGCCAGCTCACCAGTTTCCCGGGACGGATCCTACGAGCAGTACTTC; CDR3: CASSPVSRDGSYEQYF
V: TRBV6-2/TRBV6-3; D: .; size: .; J: TRBJ2-6; length: 15; DNA: TGTGCCAGCAGTTACGATGGGAGGGGGGCCAACGTCCTGACTTTC; CDR3: CASSYDGRGANVLTF
V: TRBV12-5; D: .; size: .; J: TRBJ1-1; length: 12; DNA: TGTGCTAGTGGTTCGGCCAACACTGAAGCTTTCTTT; CDR3: CASGSANTEAFF
V: TRBV20-1; D: .; size: once; J: TRBJ2-7; length: 11; DNA: TGCAGTGGTGCAGGGATCTACGAGCAGTACTTC; CDR3: CSGAGIYEQYF
V: TRBV5-6; D: .; size: .; J: TRBJ1-2; length: 13; DNA: TGTGCCAGCAGCTTGGGCGGTACCGGGAGCTACACCTTC; CDR3: CASSLGGTGSYTF
V: TRBV7-2; D: .; size: few; J: TRBJ1-2; length: 13; DNA: TGTGCCAGCAGTCCCGACAGGAACTATGGCTACACCTTC; CDR3: CASSPDRNYGYTF
V: TRBV19; D: .; size: .; J: TRBJ1-1; length: 16; DNA: TGTGCCAGTAGGCCGACAGGTGCGATTATGAACACTGAAGCTTTCTTT; CDR3: CASRPTGAIMNTEAFF
V: TRBV10-3; D: .; size: .; J: TRBJ1-2; length: 12; DNA: TGTGCCATGGGGGGAGGGAACTATGGCTACACCTTC; CDR3: CAMGGGNYGYTF
V: TRBV9; D: TRBD2; size: .; J: TRBJ2-7; length: 13; DNA: TGTGCCAGCAGCCTAGGGACTAGCTACGAGCAGTACTTC; CDR3: CASSLGTSYEQYF
V: TRBV18; D: .; size: .; J: TRBJ2-3; length: 15; DNA: TGTGCCAGCTCACCACGAGGGTCTACCACAGATACGCAGTATTTT; CDR3: CASSPRGSTTDTQYF
V: TRBV7-8; D: .; size: .; J: TRBJ1-2; length: 11; DNA: TGTGCCAGCAGCTTAGGTCTGGGCTACACCTTC; CDR3: CASSLGLGYTF
V: TRBV5-4; D: .; size: once; J: TRBJ1-1; length: 15; DNA: TGTGCCAGCAGCTTGTGGGGACGGGCGAACACTGAAGCTTTCTTT; CDR3: CASSLWGRANTEAFF
V: TRBV10-3; D: .; size: .; J: TRBJ1-4; length: 15; DNA: TGTGCCATCAGTGAGTCGACGGGGGCTGGTGAAAAACTGTTTTTT; CDR3: CAISESTGAGEKLFF
V: TRBV18; D: TRBD1; size: .; J: TRBJ2-3; length: 16; DNA: TGTGCCAGCTCGAACGGCGGGACAGGTAGCACAGATACGCAGTATTTT; CDR3: CASSNGGTGSTDTQYF
V: TRBV10-3; D: .; size: once; J: TRBJ2-1; length: 15; DNA: TGTGCCATCAGTGAACCAGTGTCCAAGGCTAATGAGCAGTTCTTC; CDR3: CAISEPVSKANEQFF
V: TRBV27; D: .; size: .; J: TRBJ1-5; length: 17; DNA: TGTGCCAGCAGTTTCCTGGCGGCAGGGCGGCGCAATCAGCCCCAGCATTTT; CDR3: CASSFLAAGRRNQPQHF